This TCR beta chain was sequenced for a study of blood T cell repertoires in COVID-19. Background on the study: The samples span acute and convalescent COVID-19 from the United States, Italy and Spain.

With 5 bases clipped from V and 3 bases from J, the junction kept 5 bases outside the gene matches. The CDR3 has 14 residues. Germline lookup yields CDR1 SNHLY and CDR2 FYNNEI. Authors' processing steps: Reference gene primer amplification gave estimated nucleated cell counts. Measured with immunoSEQ multiplex PCR; TCRdb has only the in-frame clones, and not every one. V and J calls and clone size are those listed in that table; D and trimming were worked out from the DNA. The repertoire consists of a few hundred thousand clones, with over 75% occurring once and the leading ten covering 2.5% to 3%. Individuals drawn from around 25 US areas were about 18 to 100 years old. Participant-given clinical history determined each cohort assignment.

This receptor was taken from a woman between 25 and 40 years old who had recovered from COVID-19. The V and J genes are TRBV2 and TRBJ2-7, with TRBD1 matching over 9 bases. The specimen sequenced was PBMCs or T cells enriched from blood (not recorded which). The CDR3 bases are TGTGCCAGCAGTTCGGACAGGGGTGGCTACGAGCAGTACTTC. It yields the protein CASSSDRGGYEQYF.